The 26 T cell receptor beta chains in this list originate from one sample, sequenced in a study of shared clonotypes between healthy human individuals. The table came from immunoSEQ multiplex PCR; TCRdb's copy has only in-frame clones and leaves some out. This table holds more than 550,000 clones, about 91% found once. CD8 cells classed as naive were CD45RO-negative and positively selected for CCR7, excluding terminally differentiated effector memory CD45RA+ cells. Sequenced sample: naive CD8+ T cells sorted from blood. These receptors originate from a man aged 25 to 40 in good health.

The chain combines TRBV28 with TRBJ1-5, with D possibly being TRBD1 (5 bases). CDR1 and CDR2 from the germline V gene are MDHEN and SYDVKM. V gave up 4 bases and J gave up 3 bases, with 13 bases separating them. The CDR3 spans 15 residues. The CDR3 region is CASSSLWGLNQPQHF. The DNA of the CDR3 is TGTGCCAGCAGTTCCCTGTGGGGCCTCAATCAGCCCCAGCATTTT.

This chain joins TRBV5-8 and TRBJ2-1; TRBD2 matches 13 bases. Germline V CDR1 and CDR2: SGHTS, YDEGEE. CDR3 length equals 15 residues. V gave up 4 bases and J gave up 8 bases; unmatched junction bases: 6. In DNA, the CDR3 is TGTGCCAGCAGCCACGGACTAGCGGGAGCCGATGAGCAGTTCTTC. It codes for CASSHGLAGADEQFF.

The V gene is TRBV27, the J gene TRBJ1-1, with D unclear. With 5 bases removed from V and 0 bases from J, the gap between germline ends came to 10 bases. Germline V gives CDR1 MNHEY, CDR2 SMNVEV (reference sequence). The CDR3 length is 14 residues. CDR3 sequence: CASSLLGVNTEAFF. DNA for the CDR3: TGTGCCAGCAGTCTCCTGGGAGTGAACACTGAAGCTTTCTTT.

V gene TRBV7-9 combines with J gene TRBJ2-1, with 9 bases that match TRBD2. In germline, CDR1 is SEHNR, CDR2 FQNEAQ (reference sequence). The trim removed 8 bases at V and 14 bases at J, leaving 7 bases unmatched. The CDR3 covers 11 residues. CDR3 sequence reads: CASGIAGVEFF. In DNA form, the CDR3 reads TGTGCCAGCGGGATAGCGGGAGTTGAGTTCTTC.

The chain carries TRBV7-9 and TRBJ2-1; TRBD2 agrees at 12 bases. V trimming: 5 bases; J trimming: 9 bases; junction bases outside the gene matches: 8. The CDR3 runs 15 residues. Germline V CDR1 and CDR2: SEHNR, FQNEAQ (reference sequence). The CDR3 nucleotides read TGTGCCAGCAGCCTAGGGACTAGCGGGCGTGGTGAGCAGTTCTTC. Translation gives CASSLGTSGRGEQFF.

This clone was detected only a few times. Mismatch with germline at one junction end may stem from a read error. V and J are TRBV5-1 and TRBJ2-2, with 8 bases fitting TRBD1. Germline values: CDR1 SGHRS, CDR2 YFSETQ. CDR3 length: 15 amino acids. This CDR3 reads CASSLGTGNTGELFF. The CDR3 nucleotides are TGCGCCAGCAGTTTGGGGACAGGGAACACCGGGGAGCTGTTTTTT. Full variable domain (rest looked up from reference TRBV5-1 and TRBJ2-2): KAGVTQTPRYLIKTRGQQVTLSCSPISGHRSVSWYQQTPGQGLQFLFEYFSETQRNKGNFPGRFSGRQFSNSRSEMNVSTLELGDSALYLCASSLGTGNTGELFFGEGSRLTVL.

This chain uses TRBV4-3 with TRBJ2-7; 11 bases are shared with TRBD2. The CDR3 totals 14 residues. V was clipped by 4 bases and J by 4 bases; unmatched bases: 3. Germline V lookup: CDR1 LGHNA, CDR2 YSLEER. The CDR3 DNA sequence: TGCGCCAGCAGCCTTACTAGCGGGAGTTACGAGCAGTACTTC. It encodes CASSLTSGSYEQYF.

The chain employs TRBV1 and TRBJ2-3; the listed D gene, TRBD2, was not tested against the DNA. TRBV1 is marked as a pseudogene. The CDR3 extends over 16 amino acids. The DNA for the CDR3 is TGCACCAGCAGCCATTGTCGGGAGGGAAGCACAGATACGCAGTATTTT. Amino acid sequence: CTSSHCREGSTDTQYF.

The chain recombines TRBV7-2 with TRBJ2-3; D ambiguous. V was cut by 1 base and J by 2 bases, with 13 bases left in between. The V gene's germline CDR1 is SGHTA and CDR2 FQGNSA. The CDR3 totals 16 residues. CDR3 bases: TGTGCCAGCAGCTTAGTTGCATCGGTCTACACAGATACGCAGTATTTT. Translating it yields CASSLVASVYTDTQYF. Variable domain in full (rest from reference TRBV7-2 and TRBJ2-3): GAGVSQSPSNKVTEKGKDVELRCDPISGHTALYWYRQSLGQGLEFLIYFQGNSAPDKSGLPSDRFSAERTGGSVSTLTIQRTQQEDSAVYLCASSLVASVYTDTQYFGPGTRLTVL.

Points on this clone: Germline is not matched at one junction end, which may reflect a read error. The V and J genes are TRBV5-1 and TRBJ2-7; D may be TRBD2 (6 bases). This CDR3 comprises 15 residues. CDR1 is SGHRS, CDR2 YFSETQ, per germline. The CDR3 sequence is CASSLGPGLSDEQYF. The CDR3 DNA reads TGCGCCAGCAGTCTCGGTCCGGGACTCTCCGACGAGCAGTACTTC.

On this clone: Distinct nucleotide sequences in the sample also encode this CDR3. The chain carries TRBV29-1 and TRBJ2-1, with D tentatively TRBD2 (5 bases). V dropped 0 bases and J dropped 7 bases, with 7 bases sitting between them. In germline, CDR1 is SQVTM, CDR2 ANQGSEA. This CDR3 has 12 amino acids. The CDR3 DNA sequence: TGCAGCGTTGAAGATTGGGAGAATGAGCAGTTCTTC. It is translated as CSVEDWENEQFF.

The gene calls are TRBV7-8 and TRBJ1-2; weak D call: TRBD1 (5 bases). This CDR3 has 14 amino acids. V lost 0 bases and J 3 bases, leaving 8 bases between the germline ends. Per germline, CDR1 SGHVS and CDR2 FQNEAQ. The CDR3 is CASSLATVYYGYTF. DNA for the CDR3: TGTGCCAGCAGCTTAGCGACAGTATACTATGGCTACACCTTC.

V usage is TRBV9 and J usage is TRBJ1-1; unclear D gene. The V end was cut by 0 bases, the J end by 1 base, with 7 bases between. The CDR3 runs to 14 residues. The germline V gene encodes CDR1 SGDLS and CDR2 YYNGEE. Here the CDR3 DNA reads TGTGCCAGCAGCGTAGAGTGGTCGAACACTGAAGCTTTCTTT. Translated: CASSVEWSNTEAFF.

V is TRBV11-2 and J is TRBJ2-7, with D possibly TRBD2 on 6 matching bases. Trimming took 4 bases from V and 3 from J, leaving 28 bases between them. This CDR3 has 19 residues. Germline CDR1 reads SGHAT; CDR2 reads FQNNGV. As DNA, the CDR3 is TGTGCCAGCAGCTCCACGGCGGGACCGACCCTTGCCGGGGGCTACGAGCAGTACTTC. The encoded protein is CASSSTAGPTLAGGYEQYF.

V gene TRBV7-9 combines with J gene TRBJ2-5; 9 nucleotides match TRBD1. In germline, CDR1 is SEHNR, CDR2 FQNEAQ (reference sequence). J was trimmed by 6 bases and V by 4 bases; bases with no gene match: 6. This CDR3 is 14 amino acids long. The CDR3 is CASSSDRGMKTQYF. CDR3 DNA sequence: TGTGCCAGCAGCTCCGACAGGGGGATGAAGACCCAGTACTTC.

The chain carries TRBV29-1 and TRBJ2-7; 7 bases match TRBD2. The V and J ends lost 7 bases and 5 bases, in that order; junction bases with no gene match: 14. The CDR3 spans 14 residues. From germline, CDR1 is SQVTM and CDR2 ANQGSEA. CDR3 DNA: TGCAGCGCCGGGGGGTCCGTCAATTACCACGAGCAGTACTTC. Translated: CSAGGSVNYHEQYF.

V and J are TRBV7-9 and TRBJ1-1; no reliable D call. V lost 5 bases, J lost 4 bases, and 14 bases lay in between. Germline V lookup: CDR1 SEHNR, CDR2 FQNEAQ (reference sequence). This CDR3 is built from 14 residues. CDR3 residues: CASSPLLGSTEAFF. The CDR3 coding sequence is TGTGCCAGCAGCCCCCTCCTCGGCAGCACTGAAGCTTTCTTT.

The CDR3 reads CASSQEPGPTQETQYF. The CDR3 DNA follows: TGCGCCAGCAGCCAAGAGCCAGGGCCCACACAAGAGACCCAGTACTTC. The V gene is TRBV4-1, the J gene TRBJ2-5; D might be TRBD1 (5 bases). Per the germline V gene, CDR1 is MGHRA and CDR2 is YSYEKL. The V end was cut by 0 bases, the J end by 2 bases, with 13 bases between. CDR3 length equals 16 residues.

The chain carries TRBV14 and TRBJ2-1; no definite D call. The V gene's germline CDR1 is SGHDN and CDR2 FVKESK. The germline V and J ends were trimmed by 4 bases and 0 bases, with 10 bases remaining between them. The CDR3 is made up of 15 amino acids. The CDR3 coding sequence is TGTGCCAGCAGCCCATTCTCCAGCTCCTACAATGAGCAGTTCTTC. It specifies CASSPFSSSYNEQFF.

The rearrangement joins TRBV27 to TRBJ2-1; the match to TRBD1 covers 7 bases. The CDR3 loop spans 16 amino acids. Germline trimming cut 6 bases from V and 8 bases from J; bases unmatched to any gene: 16. The germline CDR1 and CDR2 sequences are MNHEY and SMNVEV (reference sequence). Here the CDR3 DNA reads TGTGCCAGCAGACCAGAACCGGGACAGCTACCGCATGAGCAGTTCTTC. It yields the protein CASRPEPGQLPHEQFF.

This clone was seen just once. CDR3 residues: CASNSIGYEQYF. CDR3 DNA: TGTGCCAGCAATAGCATAGGCTACGAGCAGTACTTC. V gene TRBV28 combines with J gene TRBJ2-7; no clear D. Germline V gene sequence: CDR1 MDHEN, CDR2 SYDVKM. The CDR3 covers 12 residues. V was pared by 7 bases and J by 3 bases, with 10 bases between.

The rearrangement uses TRBV29-1 and TRBJ1-1; D remains unclear. The CDR3 consists of 14 residues. Trimming took 1 base from V and 0 from J, leaving 9 bases between them. Germline V lookup: CDR1 SQVTM, CDR2 ANQGSEA. The CDR3 nucleotides are TGCAGCGTTGAAGCGGTCTCTATGAACACTGAAGCTTTCTTT. Translation gives CSVEAVSMNTEAFF.

A word on this clone: Other nucleotide sequences in the sample specify the same CDR3. The chain carries TRBV27 and TRBJ2-3; possibly TRBD1 or TRBD2 for D (5 bases each). The V gene's germline CDR1 is MNHEY and CDR2 SMNVEV (reference sequence). The CDR3 consists of 14 residues. The V and J ends lost 2 bases and 0 bases respectively, with 6 bases between them. The CDR3 DNA reads TGTGCCAGCAGTTTAGGGGGTAGCACAGATACGCAGTATTTT. Its protein is CASSLGGSTDTQYF.

The genes are TRBV5-6 and TRBJ1-1; no definite D call. The ends were cut back, 1 base at V and 4 bases at J, with 8 bases in the middle. Germline V gene sequence: CDR1 SGHDT, CDR2 YYEEEE. There are 13 residues in the CDR3. The CDR3 sequence: CASSLPRATEAFF. In DNA form, the CDR3 reads TGTGCCAGCAGCTTGCCCCGGGCCACTGAAGCTTTCTTT.

This rearrangement joins TRBV7-8 to TRBJ2-1, with TRBD2 matching over 7 bases. The junction had 7 bases not matched to a gene; V was cut back by 3 bases and J by 5 bases. CDR1 is SGHVS and CDR2 is FQNEAQ in the germline V gene. This CDR3 has 15 residues. CDR3 DNA: TGTGCCAGCAGCTTGGGAGGGACTACGAACAATGAGCAGTTCTTC. Its translation: CASSLGGTTNNEQFF.

The chain uses TRBV30 and TRBJ2-7; 9 bases align to TRBD1. The CDR3 spans 13 residues. Germline CDR1 is GTSNPN and CDR2 is SVGIG (reference sequence). J was trimmed by 3 bases and V by 4 bases; bases with no gene match: 4. The DNA of the CDR3 is TGTGCCTGGATGGGGACAGGGCACTACGAGCAGTACTTC. It codes for CAWMGTGHYEQYF. Full variable domain (missing parts from reference TRBV30 and TRBJ2-7): SQTIHQWPATLVQPVGSPLSLECTVEGTSNPNLYWYRQAAGRGLQLLFYSVGIGQISSEVPQNLSASRPQDRQFILSSKKLLLSDSGFYLCAWMGTGHYEQYFGPGTRLTVT.